This record concerns one T cell receptor beta chain sequence. This entry comes from a study of blood T cell repertoires in COVID-19. The CDR3 spans 15 residues. The V gene's germline CDR1 is SGHRS and CDR2 YFSETQ. V lost 6 bases and J lost 4, with 19 bases in between. TCRdb's table, derived via immunoSEQ multiplex PCR, lists solely in-frame clones and lacks some. The data hold more than 250,000 clones, with 70% to 90% observed a single time. Each participant's cohort was designated according to participant-reported clinical history. Before being deemed recovered, Cohort 3 donors had two negative PCRs, clearance, or symptom resolution.

The chain joins TRBV5-1 to TRBJ1-2; maybe TRBD1 (6 bases). Sequencing used PBMCs or T cells enriched from blood (not recorded which). The sequence derives from a woman aged 40 to 55 who had recovered from COVID-19. CDR3 in amino acids: CASTQVGGSVYGYTF. The CDR3 DNA sequence: TGCGCCAGCACCCAGGTTGGGGGCTCAGTCTATGGCTACACCTTC. The variable domain in full, completed from reference TRBV5-1 and TRBJ1-2, reads KAGVTQTPRYLIKTRGQQVTLSCSPISGHRSVSWYQQTPGQGLQFLFEYFSETQRNKGNFPGRFSGRQFSNSRSEMNVSTLELGDSALYLCASTQVGGSVYGYTFGSGTRLTVV.